A single sample gave rise to the 9 T cell receptor beta chains below, sequenced in a study of cytomegalovirus exposure and HLA in healthy donors. The PCR used 60 Vbeta and 13 Jbeta primers. This table comes from immunoSEQ multiplex PCR, and its TCRdb copy is limited to in-frame clones, with some not included. The profile shows approximately 150,000 clones, approximately 84% of them singletons. Sequenced sample: PBMCs. These receptors came from a girl aged 5 to 17 in good health and CMV-seropositive.

This clone turned up a few times. This chain uses TRBV6-1 with TRBJ2-3; 7 bases are a match to TRBD2. This CDR3 comprises 13 residues. CDR1 and CDR2 (germline): MNHNS, SASEGT. V shed 5 bases and J 1 base; nucleotides not matched to a gene: 0. The CDR3 reads CASSSGGTDTQYF. CDR3 bases: TGTGCCAGCAGTAGCGGGGGCACAGATACGCAGTATTTT.

This clone appeared a single time. The chain joins TRBV2 to TRBJ2-1; 7 bases fit TRBD2. V trimming: 4 bases; J trimming: 6 bases; junction bases outside the gene matches: 3. The germline V gene encodes CDR1 SNHLY and CDR2 FYNNEI. The CDR3 spans 13 residues. CDR3 nucleotide sequence: TGTGCCAGCAGTGGGACTAGGGGCAATGAGCAGTTCTTC. Amino acid sequence: CASSGTRGNEQFF.

This chain joins TRBV5-1 and TRBJ1-1, with 8 bases matching TRBD1. CDR1 is SGHRS and CDR2 is YFSETQ in the germline V gene. The V and J ends lost 4 bases and 0 bases, in that order; junction bases with no gene match: 8. This CDR3 contains 16 residues. Here the CDR3 DNA reads TGCGCCAGCAGCATTCAGGGGGCCCTTATGAACACTGAAGCTTTCTTT. It translates to CASSIQGALMNTEAFF.

The rearrangement links TRBV21-1 to TRBJ2-5; the table gives TRBD1 as D, unverified against the DNA. TRBV21-1 is an annotated pseudogene. The CDR3 runs to 14 residues. The chain's CDR3 is CASSKEGREETQYF. Written as DNA, the CDR3 is TGTGCCAGCAGCAAAGAGGGCAGGGAAGAGACCCAGTACTTC.

The chain is built from TRBV11-2 and TRBJ1-1; D is unresolved. Germline V lookup: CDR1 SGHAT, CDR2 FQNNGV. Deletions cut 2 bases from V and 12 bases from J, with 13 bases between. The CDR3 spans 12 residues. This chain's CDR3 is CASSLIQSKTFF. In DNA, the CDR3 is TGTGCCAGCAGCTTAATACAGAGTAAAACTTTCTTT.

The rearrangement joins TRBV19 to TRBJ1-2; D is ambiguous. The germline V gene encodes CDR1 LNHDA and CDR2 SQIVND (reference sequence). Trimming removed 4 bases at V and 7 bases at J, with 10 bases between. CDR3 length: 12 amino acids. Here the CDR3 reads CASSNTLAGYTF. For the CDR3, the DNA is TGTGCCAGTAGTAATACCTTGGCTGGCTACACCTTC.

J is TRBJ1-5 and V is TRBV19; D is uncertain. CDR3 size: 12 residues. Between the trimmed V and J ends, which lost 8 bases and 11 bases, there was a span of 16 bases. Germline values: CDR1 LNHDA, CDR2 SQIVND (reference sequence). The DNA of the CDR3 is TGTGCCAGTGCGGAGGGCCGGCAGGCCCAGCATTTT. Translation gives CASAEGRQAQHF. The full variable domain, with the rest looked up from reference TRBV19 and TRBJ1-5, is DGGITQSPKYLFRKEGQNVTLSCEQNLNHDAMYWYRQDPGQGLRLIYYSQIVNDFQKGDIAEGYSVSREKKESFPLTVTSAQKNPTAFYLCASAEGRQAQHFGDGTRLSIL.

The chain combines TRBV7-8 with TRBJ2-1; 12 nucleotides line up with TRBD2. The CDR3 totals 16 residues. V trimming: 1 base; J trimming: 5 bases; junction bases outside the gene matches: 3. CDR1 is SGHVS, CDR2 FQNEAQ, per germline. The CDR3 spells CASSLERLAGDNEQFF. CDR3 DNA: TGTGCCAGCAGCTTAGAGAGACTAGCGGGGGACAATGAGCAGTTCTTC.

In the case of this clone: Other DNA variants within this sample encode the same CDR3. CDR3 amino acids: CASGLVQGETQYF. For the CDR3, the DNA is TGTGCTAGTGGTTTGGTACAGGGGGAGACCCAGTACTTC. This chain links TRBV12-5 with TRBJ2-5; TRBD1 aligns across 7 bases. This CDR3 region has 13 residues. V dropped 0 bases and J dropped 5; count of bases not matched to a gene: 0. Germline lookup yields CDR1 LGHNT and CDR2 FRNRAP.